The rows below give T cell receptor beta chains drawn from one sample of a study of monozygotic twins with inflammatory bowel disease. Each CDR3 protein gets one entry in TCRdb, which reprocessed the 5' RACE reads and gives no DNA. The table lists some 160,000 distinct CDR3 sequences, with around 7% in the top ten. Material for sequencing was blood. Receptors originate from a human donor with ulcerative colitis or Crohn's disease, or a healthy co-twin of an affected twin (not recorded which). CDR3s include the opening cysteine and the closing phenylalanine or tryptophan.

TRBV12-3/TRBV12-4	TRBJ1-2	CASSLTAGLDGYTF
TRBV20-1	TRBJ1-5	CSARTPYSDSNQPQHF
TRBV27	TRBJ1-1	CASSRRGQLNTEAFF
TRBV20-1	TRBJ1-2	CSAKRGGRDGYTF
TRBV5-1	TRBJ2-2	CASSLGGTTGELFF
TRBV24-1	TRBJ2-7	CATSVADAPRYF
TRBV27	TRBJ2-3	CASSLTTSGRVDTQYF
TRBV20-1	TRBJ2-2	CSAPTSGGRNTGELFF
TRBV18	TRBJ1-2	CASSPPPTGNYGYTF
TRBV27	TRBJ1-1	CASSPRGGYTEAFF